The 15 T cell receptor beta chains below all came from one sample that was sequenced in a study of glioma-infiltrating T cells after dendritic cell vaccination. Time point meaning: after dendritic cell vaccination, including at tumor progression/relapse. The protocol was immunoSEQ multiplex PCR, while the TCRdb copy is restricted to in-frame clones and leaves out a portion. The sample carries about 65,000 clones, roughly nine tenths recorded once. Source: blood, taken after dendritic cell vaccination. The origin of the receptors is a human donor with glioblastoma.

V is TRBV6-6 and J is TRBJ1-1; D remains ambiguous. CDR1 MNHNY and CDR2 SVGAGI come from the germline V gene (reference sequence). CDR3 size: 12 residues. With 2 bases removed from V and 1 base from J, the gap between germline ends came to 2 bases. The CDR3 sequence is CASSYRNTEAFF. The CDR3 bases are TGTGCCAGCAGTTACCGGAACACTGAAGCTTTCTTT.

The gene calls are TRBV10-2 and TRBJ2-3; a possible D gene is TRBD2 (7 bases). The germline V gene encodes CDR1 WSHSY and CDR2 SAAADI. Trimming stripped 4 bases from V and 5 bases from J, with 13 bases between. This CDR3 has 14 amino acids. For the CDR3, the DNA is TGCGCCAGCAGTGCCGCGGGGGCTATAGATACGCAGTATTTT. This encodes CASSAAGAIDTQYF.

This clone was observed a single time. V is TRBV5-4 and J is TRBJ1-2; D uncertain. V was pared by 0 bases and J by 7 bases, with 13 bases between. There are 14 residues in the CDR3. Germline V lookup: CDR1 SGHNT, CDR2 YYREEE (reference sequence). Here the CDR3 reads CASSLASEVLGYTF. CDR3 sequence (DNA): TGTGCCAGCAGCTTGGCGTCAGAGGTTCTTGGCTACACCTTC.

This clone was found a few times. In DNA, the CDR3 is TGTGCCAGCAGATGGAAGCGGGATGTGACTGAGCAGTTCTTC. It translates to CASRWKRDVTEQFF. The chain has TRBV7-2 and TRBJ2-1, with 7 bases matching TRBD2. The V segment lost 6 bases and the J segment 9 bases; nucleotides outside the gene matches: 11. The CDR3 has 14 amino acids. Germline CDR1 reads SGHTA; CDR2 reads FQGNSA.

The V and J genes are TRBV10-3 and TRBJ2-7, with 9 nucleotides matching TRBD1. Germline trimming cut 6 bases from V and 7 bases from J; bases unmatched to any gene: 4. Germline loops: CDR1 ENHRY, CDR2 SYGVKD. CDR3 length equals 12 residues. CDR3 nucleotides: TGTGCCATCAGGGGACAGGGAGAAGAGCAGTACTTC. This codes for CAIRGQGEEQYF.

This chain joins TRBV11-3 and TRBJ2-5, with D possibly being TRBD1 (6 bases). The end of the DNA fits TRBJ2-7 better, so the J call may be wrong. Germline V gene sequence: CDR1 SGHNT, CDR2 YENEEA. There are 14 residues in the CDR3. CDR3 DNA sequence: TGTGCCAGCACCTTCAGACAGGACTCCTACGAGCAGTACTTC. Residues: CASTFRQDSYEQYF.

This rearrangement joins TRBV6-1 to TRBJ2-5; D possibly corresponds to TRBD2 (5 bases). The DNA matches TRBJ2-7 better at its end, which makes the J call doubtful. Germline CDR1 and CDR2: MNHNS and SASEGT. This CDR3 contains 13 residues. The CDR3 spells CASGSTSSYEQYF. The CDR3 bases are TGTGCCAGCGGGAGCACGAGCTCCTACGAGCAGTACTTC.

This chain uses TRBV2 with TRBJ1-1; D not certain. CDR1 SNHLY and CDR2 FYNNEI come from the germline V gene. The CDR3 loop spans 14 amino acids. The V gene lost 4 bases and the J gene lost 3 bases, with 12 bases spanning the gap. In DNA form, the CDR3 reads TGTGCCAGCAGTGGGTGGCAGGTCGACACTGAAGCTTTCTTT. Translated, it gives CASSGWQVDTEAFF.

With respect to this clone: Other DNA sequences in this sample translate to the same CDR3. The V gene is TRBV7-7, the J gene TRBJ1-1; 11 nucleotides align to TRBD1. Losses at the gene ends were 1 base for V and 1 base for J; bases not matched to a gene: 11. The CDR3 runs 19 residues. Germline CDR1 and CDR2: SSHAT and FNYEAQ (reference sequence). CDR3 bases: TGTGCCAGCAGCTTAGGGACAGGGGGCGCGATTTGGGGGAACACTGAAGCTTTCTTT. Its translation is CASSLGTGGAIWGNTEAFF.

The chain combines TRBV4-2 with TRBJ2-3; D is perhaps TRBD2 (5 bases). CDR1 is LGHNA, CDR2 YNFKEQ, per germline. V was clipped by 0 bases and J by 3 bases, with 10 bases between them. This CDR3 is built from 15 residues. CDR3 nucleotide sequence: TGTGCCAGCAGCCAAGATGCCCCGGGAACAGATACGCAGTATTTT. It is translated as CASSQDAPGTDTQYF.

DNA for the CDR3: TGTGCCAGCAGCTCATCAGGGACTAGCGGGAGAACCGGGGAGCTGTTTTTT. As protein: CASSSSGTSGRTGELFF. The rearrangement links TRBV7-2 to TRBJ2-2; 14 bases are a match to TRBD2. The CDR3 has 17 amino acids. Unmatched junction bases numbered 6, after V lost 4 bases and J lost 5 bases. CDR1 SGHTA and CDR2 FQGNSA come from the germline V gene.

The chain couples TRBV9 to TRBJ2-7, with TRBD2 as a possible D gene (6 bases). This CDR3 has 15 residues. Trimming took off 0 bases at V and 8 bases at J, with 18 bases between the two ends. Germline loops: CDR1 SGDLS, CDR2 YYNGEE. The CDR3 protein is CASSVGGEAATKQYF. The CDR3 DNA is TGTGCCAGCAGCGTAGGAGGGGAGGCCGCTACGAAGCAGTACTTC.

The V call is TRBV11-2, the J call TRBJ2-2, with 8 bases matching TRBD2. V was clipped by 5 bases and J by 1 base; unmatched bases: 6. Germline loops: CDR1 SGHAT, CDR2 FQNNGV. The CDR3 is 16 amino acids. CDR3 residues: CASSQLAGLNTGELFF. CDR3 DNA sequence: TGTGCCAGCAGCCAGCTAGCGGGTTTGAACACCGGGGAGCTGTTTTTT.

The chain recombines TRBV19 with TRBJ2-1; 8 bases are shared with TRBD1. Germline V gene data show CDR1 as LNHDA and CDR2 as SQIVND (reference sequence). The CDR3 sequence is 14 residues long. Trimming removed 8 bases from V and 4 bases from J; junction bases left unmatched: 7. The CDR3 sequence is CASCRQGIYNEQFF. CDR3 DNA: TGTGCCAGTTGTCGACAGGGGATATACAATGAGCAGTTCTTC.

This clone was counted once. The chain's CDR3 is CASSGPTWEQYF. In DNA, the CDR3 is TGCGCCAGCAGTGGACCGACTTGGGAGCAGTACTTC. The rearrangement links TRBV10-2 to TRBJ2-7; D remains ambiguous. Trimming removed 4 bases at V and 7 bases at J, with 11 bases between. The CDR3 is 12 amino acids. The germline CDR1 and CDR2 sequences are WSHSY and SAAADI.